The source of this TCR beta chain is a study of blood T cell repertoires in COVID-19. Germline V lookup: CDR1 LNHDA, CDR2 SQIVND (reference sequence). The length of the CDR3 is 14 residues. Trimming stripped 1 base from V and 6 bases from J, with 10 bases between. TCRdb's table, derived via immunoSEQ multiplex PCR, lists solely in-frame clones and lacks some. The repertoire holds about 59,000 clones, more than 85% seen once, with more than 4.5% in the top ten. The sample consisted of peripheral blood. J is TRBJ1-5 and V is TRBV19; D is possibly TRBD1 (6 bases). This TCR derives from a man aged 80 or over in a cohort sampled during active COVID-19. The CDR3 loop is CASSIGRGTQPQHF. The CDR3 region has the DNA TGTGCCAGTAGTATAGGCAGGGGAACTCAGCCCCAGCATTTT.